The subject of this entry is one TCR beta chain. Produced via immunoSEQ multiplex PCR; TCRdb's table is partial and in-frame only. Found here are 140,000 to 150,000 clones, approximately 88% of them singletons; the top ten hold approximately 15%. This entry is derived from a study of T cell responses to AZD1222 COVID-19 vaccine. In germline, CDR1 is SGDLS, CDR2 YYNGEE. The length of the CDR3 is 16 residues. With 4 bases clipped from V and 0 bases from J, the junction kept 7 bases outside the gene matches. The chain joins TRBV9 to TRBJ1-3; TRBD1 matches at 7 bases. The TCR was taken from an adult in good health. The sequenced sample was peripheral blood, obtained on day 0 of AZD1222 vaccination. The CDR3 here is CASSSRTGPSGNTIYF. The CDR3 bases are TGTGCCAGCAGCTCCCGGACAGGTCCCTCTGGAAACACCATATATTTT.